Listed below are T cell receptor beta chains from one sample, sequenced in a study of shared clonotypes between healthy human individuals. This table comes from immunoSEQ multiplex PCR, and its TCRdb copy is limited to in-frame clones, with some not included. The table shows hundreds of thousands of clones, with 95% to 97% occurring only once. Sequenced material: naive CD8+ T cells sorted from blood. Receptors were obtained from a woman in her twenties or thirties in good health. CDR3s include the opening cysteine and the closing phenylalanine or tryptophan. A D gene is named only where the DNA matches it firmly. Clone size is stated in some rows and not others, as once, few, many or a class when expanded.

J gene | clone size | D gene | CDR3 length | V gene | CDR3 DNA | CDR3 protein
TRBJ2-5 | - | - | 13 | TRBV15 | TGTGCCACCAGCAGAGAGTGGAGGGAGACCCAGTACTTC | CATSREWRETQYF
TRBJ2-7 | once | - | 15 | TRBV28 | TGTGCCAGCAGTTTAAACCCTCGGGACGCCTACGAGCAGTACTTC | CASSLNPRDAYEQYF
TRBJ2-6 | - | - | 17 | TRBV5-8 | TGTGCCAGCAGCTTGGGGCAGTCCTACTCTGGGGCCAACGTCCTGACTTTC | CASSLGQSYSGANVLTF
TRBJ1-5 | - | TRBD1 | 15 | TRBV13 | TGTGCCAGCAGCCCGGGACAGGGTAGCAATCAGCCCCAGCATTTT | CASSPGQGSNQPQHF
TRBJ1-2 | few | - | 12 | TRBV9 | TGTGCCAGCAGCGTAGAGGGGTATGGCTACACCTTC | CASSVEGYGYTF
TRBJ2-1 | - | TRBD2 | 16 | TRBV25-1 | TGTGCCAGCAGTGAACTAGGACTAGCGGGGGGCAATGAGCAGTTCTTC | CASSELGLAGGNEQFF
TRBJ2-1 | - | TRBD2 | 18 | TRBV2 | TGTGCCAGCAGTGACCCTGGACTAGCGGGACCCTTCTACAATGAGCAGTTCTTC | CASSDPGLAGPFYNEQFF
TRBJ2-7 | - | TRBD2 | 15 | TRBV4-2 | TGTGCCAGCAGCCAAGAAAGTAGCGGGGCCTACGAGCAGTACTTC | CASSQESSGAYEQYF
TRBJ2-3 | - | - | 14 | TRBV7-6 | TGTGCCAGCAGCTTAGCGGGAGGATCAGATACGCAGTATTTT | CASSLAGGSDTQYF
TRBJ2-7 | - | - | 14 | TRBV5-4 | TGTGCCAGCAGCTTGGGGGAGGCTCACTACGAGCAGTACTTC | CASSLGEAHYEQYF
TRBJ2-7 | - | - | 14 | TRBV28 | TGTGCCAGCGATAAAGGACTCGCTTCCTACGAGCAGTACTTC | CASDKGLASYEQYF
TRBJ2-5 | - | - | 13 | TRBV10-1 | TGCGCCAGCAGTGTAGTACACGGAGAGACCCAGTACTTC | CASSVVHGETQYF
TRBJ1-1 | - | - | 14 | TRBV27 | TGTGCCAGCAGGACGGGACTGAGAGACACTGAAGCTTTCTTT | CASRTGLRDTEAFF
TRBJ1-1 | - | - | 13 | TRBV5-1 | TGCGCCAGCAGCACCCGACAGTCCACTGAAGCTTTCTTT | CASSTRQSTEAFF
TRBJ2-2 | - | TRBD2 | 19 | TRBV28 | TGTGCCAGCAGTTTATCGGGACTAGCGGGAGGCTTGAACACCGGGGAGCTGTTTTTT | CASSLSGLAGGLNTGELFF
TRBJ2-5 | - | TRBD1 | 18 | TRBV19 | TGTGCCAGTAGTATTCAGGTAGTCGGCAGGGGGCGGAAAGAGACCCAGTACTTC | CASSIQVVGRGRKETQYF
TRBJ2-5 | - | - | 14 | TRBV27 | TGTGCCAGCAGTTTATGGGGGCGCCGAGAGACCCAGTACTTC | CASSLWGRRETQYF
TRBJ2-1 | - | - | 16 | TRBV7-8 | TGTGCCAGCAGCGTCCGGCGAGGGCAAGGTTACAATGAGCAGTTCTTC | CASSVRRGQGYNEQFF
TRBJ2-1 | - | - | 17 | TRBV5-1 | TGCGCCAGCAGCTTGGGCCCGTGGCTAGTCTCCTACAATGAGCAGTTCTTC | CASSLGPWLVSYNEQFF
TRBJ2-1 | - | TRBD2 | 17 | TRBV19 | TGTGCCAGTAGTATAGACACTAGCGGGATGAACTACAATGAGCAGTTCTTC | CASSIDTSGMNYNEQFF
TRBJ1-2 | - | - | 12 | TRBV6-5 | TGTGCCAGCAGAGACGGTAGCTATGGCTACACCTTC | CASRDGSYGYTF
TRBJ2-3 | - | TRBD2 | 20 | TRBV9 | TGTGCCAGCAGCGCACCTAGCGGAACCCTAAAAGAGTCTAGCACAGATACGCAGTATTTT | CASSAPSGTLKESSTDTQYF
TRBJ1-4 | - | TRBD1 | 20 | TRBV28 | TGTGCCAGCAGCTACCCGAGGGGGCCCACGGGGGCGAGATCTAATGAAAAACTGTTTTTT | CASSYPRGPTGARSNEKLFF
TRBJ1-5 | - | - | 14 | TRBV6-1 | TGTGCCAGCGGCCCGGGTGAAAGCAATCAGCCCCAGCATTTT | CASGPGESNQPQHF
TRBJ2-7 | - | - | 13 | TRBV6-1 | TGTGCCAGCAGGTGGGACGGATCCTACGAGCAGTACTTC | CASRWDGSYEQYF
TRBJ1-1 | - | - | 12 | TRBV5-4 | TGTGCCAGCAGCCCCGGGCAGGGGAGGGCTTTCTTT | CASSPGQGRAFF
TRBJ2-2 | - | TRBD1 | 13 | TRBV2 | TGTGCCAGCAGTCCAGGGGGAACCGGGGAGCTGTTTTTT | CASSPGGTGELFF
TRBJ1-1 | - | - | 17 | TRBV2 | TGTGCCATCCTAAGGACACAAACGAATAACATGAACACTGAAGCTTTCTTT | CAILRTQTNNMNTEAFF
TRBJ2-3 | - | - | 16 | TRBV19 | TGTGCCAGTAGTATAGGGGACGGGACTAGCACAGATACGCAGTATTTT | CASSIGDGTSTDTQYF
TRBJ2-5 | - | - | 18 | TRBV5-6 | TGTGCCAGCAGCTTTACCCCCGGGATTACTACAGGTCCCGAGACCCAGTACTTC | CASSFTPGITTGPETQYF